These 5 T cell receptor beta chains originate from one sample sequenced in a study of OX40 agonist ivuxolimab in advanced cancers. Library preparation employed the immunoSEQ multiplex PCR assay. As stored in TCRdb, this immuneACCESS dataset retains in-frame rearrangements with V and J assigned. A fraction of the clones does not appear; measured against another copy, unresolved V genes explain less than half of the discrepancy, and the remainder lacks a known reason. Within this sample are 66,000 or so clones, with less than 85% of them counted one time only. The ten top clones hold around 0.47% of the sample. Material: CD4+ or CD8+ T cells sorted from blood, obtained in a trial of the OX40 agonist ivuxolimab. All receptors derive from an adult with an advanced solid tumor such as melanoma, head and neck, liver or kidney cancer.

The chain uses TRBV30 and TRBJ1-5, with D perhaps matching TRBD1 (6 bases). The CDR3 loop spans 15 amino acids. V gave up 5 bases and J gave up 3 bases, with 17 bases separating them. Germline CDR1 GTSNPN, CDR2 SVGIG (reference sequence). CDR3 amino acids: CAWSPPGGINQPQHF. The DNA of the CDR3 is TGTGCCTGGTCGCCGCCGGGGGGCATCAATCAGCCCCAGCATTTT.

The rearrangement uses TRBV11-2 and TRBJ2-5; TRBD1 agrees at 9 bases. V trimming: 5 bases; J trimming: 5 bases; junction bases outside the gene matches: 6. CDR1 SGHAT and CDR2 FQNNGV come from the germline V gene. The CDR3 contains 14 residues. The chain's CDR3 is CASSLRDRVETQYF. The CDR3 coding sequence is TGTGCCAGCAGCCTCCGGGACAGGGTTGAGACCCAGTACTTC.

The chain joins TRBV7-9 to TRBJ1-2; D is ambiguous. The length of the CDR3 is 14 residues. Germline values: CDR1 SEHNR, CDR2 FQNEAQ (reference sequence). Trimming cost V 1 base and J 2 bases, with 8 bases left between them. The CDR3 spells CASSLDPGNYGYTF. CDR3 nucleotide sequence: TGTGCCAGCAGCTTAGATCCGGGAAACTATGGCTACACCTTC.

This chain connects TRBV5-1 to TRBJ1-1; no reliable D call. The CDR3 has 15 amino acids. CDR1 is SGHRS and CDR2 is YFSETQ in the germline V gene. V lost 0 bases and J lost 1, with 10 bases in between. CDR3 DNA sequence: TGCGCCAGCAGCTTGGCTGGTTGGGGGAACACTGAAGCTTTCTTT. It codes for CASSLAGWGNTEAFF.

The sample holds a few counts of this clone. V is TRBV9 and J is TRBJ2-5; D perhaps matches TRBD1 (5 bases). Germline lookup yields CDR1 SGDLS and CDR2 YYNGEE. The CDR3 length is 14 residues. Trimming left V 0 bases short and J 4 bases short, with 10 bases between. CDR3 sequence reads: CASSVGTQGETQYF. Written as DNA, the CDR3 is TGTGCCAGCAGCGTAGGGACCCAGGGAGAGACCCAGTACTTC.